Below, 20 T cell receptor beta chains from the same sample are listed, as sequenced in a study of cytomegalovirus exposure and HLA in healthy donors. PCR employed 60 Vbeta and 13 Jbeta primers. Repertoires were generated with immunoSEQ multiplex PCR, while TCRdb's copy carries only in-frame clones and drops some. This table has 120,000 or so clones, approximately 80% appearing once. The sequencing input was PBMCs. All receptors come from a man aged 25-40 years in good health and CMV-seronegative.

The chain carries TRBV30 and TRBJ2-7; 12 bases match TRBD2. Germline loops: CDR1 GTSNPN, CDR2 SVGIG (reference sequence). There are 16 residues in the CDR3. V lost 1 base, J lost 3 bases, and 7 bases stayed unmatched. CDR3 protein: CAWSGASGRGFYEQYF. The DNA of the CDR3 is TGTGCCTGGAGTGGGGCTAGCGGGAGGGGTTTCTACGAGCAGTACTTC.

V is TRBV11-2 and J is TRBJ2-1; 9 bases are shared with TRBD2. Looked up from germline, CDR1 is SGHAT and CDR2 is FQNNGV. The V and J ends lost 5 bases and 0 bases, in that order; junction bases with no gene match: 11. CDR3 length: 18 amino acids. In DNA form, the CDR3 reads TGTGCCAGCAGCCGCCGTCGGCTAGCGGGGAGCTCCTACAATGAGCAGTTCTTC. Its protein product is CASSRRRLAGSSYNEQFF.

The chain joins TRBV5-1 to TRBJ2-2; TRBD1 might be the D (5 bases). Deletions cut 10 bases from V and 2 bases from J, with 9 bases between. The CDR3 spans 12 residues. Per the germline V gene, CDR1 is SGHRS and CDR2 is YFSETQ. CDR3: CAAQGNTGELFF. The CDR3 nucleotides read TGCGCCGCGCAGGGAAACACCGGGGAGCTGTTTTTT.

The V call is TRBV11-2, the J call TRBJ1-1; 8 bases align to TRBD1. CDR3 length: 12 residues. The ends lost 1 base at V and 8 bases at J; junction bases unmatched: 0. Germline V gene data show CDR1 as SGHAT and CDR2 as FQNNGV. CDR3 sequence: CASSLGTGEAFF. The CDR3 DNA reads TGTGCCAGCAGCTTAGGGACAGGGGAAGCTTTCTTT. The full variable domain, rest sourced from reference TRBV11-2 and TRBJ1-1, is EAGVAQSPRYKIIEKRQSVAFWCNPISGHATLYWYQQILGQGPKLLIQFQNNGVVDDSQLPKDRFSAERLKGVDSTLKIQPAKLEDSAVYLCASSLGTGEAFFGQGTRLTVV.

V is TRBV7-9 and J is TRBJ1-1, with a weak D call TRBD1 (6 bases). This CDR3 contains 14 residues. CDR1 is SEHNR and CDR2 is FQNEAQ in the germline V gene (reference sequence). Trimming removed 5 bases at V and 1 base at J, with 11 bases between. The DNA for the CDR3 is TGTGCCAGCAGCGCATTGGGACAGAACACTGAAGCTTTCTTT. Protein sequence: CASSALGQNTEAFF.

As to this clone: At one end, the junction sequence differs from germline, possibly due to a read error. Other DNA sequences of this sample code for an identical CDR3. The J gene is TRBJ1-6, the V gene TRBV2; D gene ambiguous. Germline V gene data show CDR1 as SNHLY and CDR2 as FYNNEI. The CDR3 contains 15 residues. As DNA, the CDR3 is TGCGCCAGCAGTGAAGAGCCCGGGTATAATTCACCCCTCCACTTT. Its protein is CASSEEPGYNSPLHF.

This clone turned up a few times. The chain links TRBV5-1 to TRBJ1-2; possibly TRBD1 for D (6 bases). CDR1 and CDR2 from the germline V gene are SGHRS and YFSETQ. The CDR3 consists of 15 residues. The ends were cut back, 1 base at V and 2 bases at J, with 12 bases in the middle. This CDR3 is CASSLPGQQNYGYTF. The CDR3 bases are TGCGCCAGCAGCTTGCCTGGACAGCAAAACTATGGCTACACCTTC.

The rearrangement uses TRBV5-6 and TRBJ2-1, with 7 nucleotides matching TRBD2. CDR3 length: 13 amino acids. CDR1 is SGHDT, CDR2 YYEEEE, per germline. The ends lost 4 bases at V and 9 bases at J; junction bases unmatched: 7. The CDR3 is CASSLGLEGEQFF. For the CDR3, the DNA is TGTGCCAGCAGCCTCGGACTAGAGGGTGAGCAGTTCTTC.

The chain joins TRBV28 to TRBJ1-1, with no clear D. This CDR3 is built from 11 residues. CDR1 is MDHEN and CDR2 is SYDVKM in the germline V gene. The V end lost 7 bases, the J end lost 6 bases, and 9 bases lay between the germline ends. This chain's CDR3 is CASKISAEAFF. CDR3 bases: TGTGCCAGCAAAATATCGGCTGAAGCTTTCTTT.

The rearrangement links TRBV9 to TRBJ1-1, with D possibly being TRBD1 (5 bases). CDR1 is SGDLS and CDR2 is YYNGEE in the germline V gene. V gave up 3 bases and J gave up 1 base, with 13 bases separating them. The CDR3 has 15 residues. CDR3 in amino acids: CASSATGLQNTEAFF. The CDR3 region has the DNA TGTGCCAGCAGCGCGACGGGACTTCAGAACACTGAAGCTTTCTTT.

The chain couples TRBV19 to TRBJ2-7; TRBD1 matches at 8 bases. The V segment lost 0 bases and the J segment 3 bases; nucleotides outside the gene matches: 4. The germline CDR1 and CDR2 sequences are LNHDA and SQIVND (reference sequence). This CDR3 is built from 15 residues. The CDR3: CASSIDWTGNYEQYF. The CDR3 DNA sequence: TGTGCCAGTAGTATAGACTGGACAGGGAACTACGAGCAGTACTTC.

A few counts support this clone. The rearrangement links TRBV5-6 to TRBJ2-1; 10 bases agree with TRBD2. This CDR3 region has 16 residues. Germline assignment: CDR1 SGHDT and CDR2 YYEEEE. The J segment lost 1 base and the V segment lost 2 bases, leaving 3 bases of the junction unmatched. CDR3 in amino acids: CASSFIAGGSYNEQFF. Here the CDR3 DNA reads TGTGCCAGCAGCTTTATAGCGGGGGGATCCTACAATGAGCAGTTCTTC.

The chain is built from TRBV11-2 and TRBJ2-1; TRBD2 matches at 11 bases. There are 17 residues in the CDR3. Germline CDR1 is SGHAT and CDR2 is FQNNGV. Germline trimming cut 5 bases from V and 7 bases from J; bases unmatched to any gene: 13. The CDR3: CASSPAGLAGGGNEQFF. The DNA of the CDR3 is TGTGCCAGCAGCCCGGCTGGGCTAGCGGGAGGAGGGAATGAGCAGTTCTTC.

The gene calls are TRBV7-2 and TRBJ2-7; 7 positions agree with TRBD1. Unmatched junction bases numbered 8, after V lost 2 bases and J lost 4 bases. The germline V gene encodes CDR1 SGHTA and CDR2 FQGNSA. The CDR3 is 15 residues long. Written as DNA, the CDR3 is TGTGCCAGCAGCTTATACCCGGGACAGAGTTACGAGCAGTACTTC. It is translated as CASSLYPGQSYEQYF.

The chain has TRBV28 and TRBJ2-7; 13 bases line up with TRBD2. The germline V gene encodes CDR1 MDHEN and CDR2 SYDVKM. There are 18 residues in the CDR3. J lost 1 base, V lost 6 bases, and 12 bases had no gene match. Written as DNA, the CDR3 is TGTGCCAGCAGGAAGATGACGGGACTAGCGGGAATATCCTACGAGCAGTACTTC. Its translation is CASRKMTGLAGISYEQYF.

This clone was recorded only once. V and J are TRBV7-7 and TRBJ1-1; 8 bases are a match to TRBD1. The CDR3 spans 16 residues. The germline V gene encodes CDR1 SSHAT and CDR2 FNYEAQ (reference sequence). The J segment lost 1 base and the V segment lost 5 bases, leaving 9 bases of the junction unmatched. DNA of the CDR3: TGTGCCAGCAGCCCGATAGGACAGGGCTCGAACACTGAAGCTTTCTTT. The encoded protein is CASSPIGQGSNTEAFF.

The CDR3 reads CASSQDRAISPLHF. In DNA form, the CDR3 reads TGTGCCAGCAGCCAAGATCGAGCGATTTCACCCCTCCACTTT. V usage is TRBV14 and J usage is TRBJ1-6; D is unclear. Germline CDR1 SGHDN, CDR2 FVKESK. The CDR3 runs to 14 residues. V lost 0 bases and J 9 bases, leaving 9 bases between the germline ends. The variable domain in full, with the rest retrieved from reference TRBV14 and TRBJ1-6, is EAGVTQFPSHSVIEKGQTVTLRCDPISGHDNLYWYRRVMGKEIKFLLHFVKESKQDESGMPNNRFLAERTGGTYSTLKVQPAELEDSGVYFCASSQDRAISPLHFGNGTRLTVT.

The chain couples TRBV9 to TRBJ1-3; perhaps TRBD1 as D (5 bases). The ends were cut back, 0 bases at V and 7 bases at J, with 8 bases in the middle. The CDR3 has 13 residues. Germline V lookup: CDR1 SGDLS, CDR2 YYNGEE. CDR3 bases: TGTGCCAGCAGCGTAGATGGGGGGAACACCATATATTTT. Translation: CASSVDGGNTIYF.

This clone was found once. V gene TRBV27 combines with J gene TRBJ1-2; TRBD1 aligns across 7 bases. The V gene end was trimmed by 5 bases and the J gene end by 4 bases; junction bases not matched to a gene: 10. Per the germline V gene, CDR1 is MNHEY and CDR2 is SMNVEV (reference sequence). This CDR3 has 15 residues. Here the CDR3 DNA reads TGTGCCAGCAGTGACCGCCGGACAGGTCTCTATGGCTACACCTTC. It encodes CASSDRRTGLYGYTF.

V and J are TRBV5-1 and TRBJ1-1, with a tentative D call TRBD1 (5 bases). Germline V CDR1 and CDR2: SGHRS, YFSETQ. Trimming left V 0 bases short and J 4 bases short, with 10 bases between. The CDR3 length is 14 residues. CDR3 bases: TGCGCCAGCAGCTTGGGACAGTATCGCACTGAAGCTTTCTTT. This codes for CASSLGQYRTEAFF.